This section outlines one TCR beta chain sequence together with its context. What it binds is unknown. The table came from immunoSEQ multiplex PCR; TCRdb's copy has only in-frame clones and leaves some out. In the table there are 150,000 or so clones, 70% to 90% of which are singletons. This record belongs to a study of radiation and T cells in renal cell carcinoma. Time point in this sample: baseline pretreatment blood. Treatment here: 15 Gy SBRT to primary tumor, nephrectomy 4 weeks later. This CDR3 contains 15 residues. V lost 4 bases to trimming and J lost 0 bases, with 9 bases between them. Per germline, CDR1 MNHEY and CDR2 SVGAGI. Study-wide findings and caveats: In blood, top tumor clones expanded by 2 weeks, shrinking by 4. Without pretreatment biopsies, baseline tumor clonotype presence was undetermined.

This clonotype was obtained from a woman aged 50 to 65 with renal cell carcinoma. V is TRBV6-5 and J is TRBJ1-4; D remains ambiguous. Sequences were derived from blood, sampled from a patient whose treatment included radiotherapy and nephrectomy. The CDR3 here is CASSSPGATNEKLFF. Here the CDR3 DNA reads TGTGCCAGCAGTTCCCCGGGCGCAACTAATGAAAAACTGTTTTTT.